These 11 T cell receptor beta chains originate from one sample sequenced in a study of beta chain features in type 1 diabetes. The study's findings and limits: Within each of all four CD4+ subsets, Type 1 diabetes patients had TCRB CDR3s that were moderately but significantly shorter.

Antigen specificity for these receptors is unknown. The whole isolated RNA underwent reverse transcription, so sequencing captured expressed TCRB transcripts. Measured with immunoSEQ multiplex PCR; TCRdb has only the in-frame clones, and not every one. The sample has 550,000 to 850,000 clones, over 10% seen once. Sequencing input: naive CD4+ T cells from blood. Receptors were obtained from a man aged 18 to 30 with type 1 diabetes.

The V gene is TRBV29-1, the J gene TRBJ1-5; 7 bases agree with TRBD1. CDR3 size: 14 residues. The V and J ends lost 6 bases and 3 bases, in that order; junction bases with no gene match: 8. Looked up from germline, CDR1 is SQVTM and CDR2 is ANQGSEA. CDR3 sequence (DNA): TGCAGCGTAAGGACAGGCGGAGACAATCAGCCCCAGCATTTT. Translated, it gives CSVRTGGDNQPQHF.

This clone was counted only a few times. The V and J genes are TRBV5-1 and TRBJ2-2, with 7 bases that match TRBD1. The CDR3 is made up of 14 amino acids. Germline loops: CDR1 SGHRS, CDR2 YFSETQ. V gave up 5 bases and J gave up 3 bases; unmatched junction bases: 4. The chain's CDR3 is CASRPDRDTGELFF. In nucleotides, the CDR3 is TGCGCCAGCAGACCTGACAGGGACACCGGGGAGCTGTTTTTT.

In the case of this clone: At the DNA level, this CDR3 is encoded by other sequences in the same sample as well. The J gene is TRBJ1-6, the V gene TRBV6-5; the D gene is possibly TRBD1 (5 bases). V shed 2 bases and J shed 0 bases, with 8 bases lying between them. CDR3 size: 16 residues. Germline V lookup: CDR1 MNHEY, CDR2 SVGAGI. As DNA, the CDR3 is TGTGCCAGCAGTTACGGGGGGAGCTCCTATAATTCACCCCTCCACTTT. Protein sequence: CASSYGGSSYNSPLHF.

This clone was detected only a few times. The chain employs TRBV5-5 and TRBJ2-5; weak D call: TRBD1 (5 bases). V shed 4 bases and J shed 0 bases, with 10 bases lying between them. CDR3 length: 14 amino acids. The V gene's germline CDR1 is SGHKS and CDR2 YYEKEE (reference sequence). CDR3 DNA sequence: TGTGCCAGCAGCGCGGACATGTACCAAGAGACCCAGTACTTC. This encodes CASSADMYQETQYF.

This clone was counted between two and nine times. The chain uses TRBV28 and TRBJ2-5; D ambiguous. CDR3 length: 13 amino acids. Looked up from germline, CDR1 is MDHEN and CDR2 is SYDVKM. The V gene lost 6 bases and the J gene lost 5 bases, with 13 bases spanning the gap. CDR3 coding DNA: TGTGCCAGCAGCCAAGACACCCCCGAGACCCAGTACTTC. This sequence encodes CASSQDTPETQYF.

With regard to this clone: At one end the junction does not follow the germline gene, possibly because of a read error. V usage is TRBV7-9 and J usage is TRBJ2-7; D ambiguous. This CDR3 spans 8 amino acids. CDR1 SEHNR and CDR2 FQNEAQ come from the germline V gene (reference sequence). CDR3 DNA: TGTGCCAGCAGCCGTATGGGATTC. Its protein is CASSRMGF.

V usage is TRBV7-9 and J usage is TRBJ2-3; 9 bases align to TRBD2. The CDR3 consists of 16 residues. Per the germline V gene, CDR1 is SEHNR and CDR2 is FQNEAQ (reference sequence). J was trimmed by 5 bases and V by 3 bases; bases with no gene match: 9. CDR3 DNA: TGTGCCAGCAGCTTTCGTTCTAGCGGGGTGGAAGATACGCAGTATTTT. Translated: CASSFRSSGVEDTQYF.

The chain has TRBV11-3 and TRBJ2-1, with 14 bases that match TRBD2. Germline assignment: CDR1 SGHNT and CDR2 YENEEA. The CDR3 is 16 residues long. Trimming removed 5 bases from V and 7 bases from J; junction bases left unmatched: 7. The CDR3 reads CASSLGTSGGGNEQFF. The CDR3 coding sequence is TGTGCCAGCAGCCTAGGGACTAGCGGGGGCGGGAATGAGCAGTTCTTC.

The gene calls are TRBV30 and TRBJ2-2; D gene uncertain. The ends were cut back, 1 base at V and 0 bases at J, with 15 bases in the middle. This CDR3 contains 17 residues. Germline V CDR1 and CDR2: GTSNPN, SVGIG (reference sequence). The CDR3 sequence is CAWSALTPWANTGELFF. CDR3 sequence (DNA): TGTGCCTGGAGTGCCTTAACCCCCTGGGCGAACACCGGGGAGCTGTTTTTT.

V usage is TRBV5-1 and J usage is TRBJ2-3; 9 nucleotides line up with TRBD1. V lost 4 bases, J lost 1 base, and 7 bases stayed unmatched. The CDR3 is 16 residues long. Germline assignment: CDR1 SGHRS and CDR2 YFSETQ. The CDR3 loop reads CASSPGTGPGTDTQYF. In nucleotides, the CDR3 is TGCGCCAGCAGCCCCGGGACAGGGCCGGGCACAGATACGCAGTATTTT.

This rearrangement joins TRBV7-8 to TRBJ1-5; D not resolved. Germline V gives CDR1 SGHVS, CDR2 FQNEAQ. The CDR3 spans 14 residues. V was cut by 1 base and J by 7 bases, with 11 bases left in between. CDR3: CASSLELGGQPQHF. CDR3 nucleotides: TGTGCCAGCAGCTTAGAACTGGGCGGACAGCCCCAGCATTTT.